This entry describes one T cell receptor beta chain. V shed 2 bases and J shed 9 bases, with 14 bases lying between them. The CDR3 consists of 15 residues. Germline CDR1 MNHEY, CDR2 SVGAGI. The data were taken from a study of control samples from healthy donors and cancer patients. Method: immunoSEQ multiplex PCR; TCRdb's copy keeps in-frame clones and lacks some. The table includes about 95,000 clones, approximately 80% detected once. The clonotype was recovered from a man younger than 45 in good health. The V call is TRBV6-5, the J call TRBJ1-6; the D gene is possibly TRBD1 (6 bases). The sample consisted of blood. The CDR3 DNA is TGTGCCAGCAGTTACGGCCATAAAGGGGGTTCACCCCTCCACTTT. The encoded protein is CASSYGHKGGSPLHF.